Listed below are T cell receptor beta chains from one sample, sequenced in a study of blood T cell repertoires in COVID-19. Only in-frame clones appear in the TCRdb table, and some are missing; sequencing was by immunoSEQ multiplex PCR. The table lists about 210,000 clones, approximately 85% of them singletons. The sample consisted of peripheral blood. Receptors were obtained from a woman in her fifties or sixties with active or convalescent COVID-19. Each CDR3 is given with its conserved first and last residue. D genes are given only for firm matches. The size of a clone is reported for some rows only, either as once, few or many, or as a class for expanded clones.

D	size	V	J	CDR3	DNA
TRBD1	-	TRBV28	TRBJ1-2	CASSRGGLDYGYTF	TGTGCCAGCAGCCGAGGGGGCTTGGACTATGGCTACACCTTC
-	few	TRBV5-5	TRBJ1-4	CASSFDGSSLEKLFF	TGTGCCAGCAGCTTCGACGGGAGCAGCCTTGAAAAACTGTTTTTT
-	-	TRBV19	TRBJ2-6	CATSTSWSSGANVLTF	TGTGCCACTTCGACTTCCTGGAGCTCTGGGGCCAACGTCCTGACTTTC
TRBD1	-	TRBV7-9	TRBJ2-7	CAAGEGTGSLEQYF	TGTGCCGCCGGAGAGGGGACAGGGTCCCTGGAGCAGTACTTC
-	-	TRBV4-1	TRBJ1-5	CASSQGPSGFNQPQHF	TGCGCCAGCAGCCAAGGGCCGTCGGGTTTCAATCAGCCCCAGCATTTT
TRBD2	-	TRBV4-2	TRBJ2-4	CASSQGLAGTIQYF	TGTGCCAGCAGCCAAGGACTAGCGGGGACCATTCAGTACTTC
TRBD2	-	TRBV5-1	TRBJ2-1	CASSLLAGMNEQFF	TGCGCCAGCAGTTTACTAGCGGGAATGAATGAGCAGTTCTTC
TRBD2	few	TRBV19	TRBJ2-5	CASTGTSGKQETQYF	TGTGCCAGTACCGGGACTAGCGGGAAACAAGAGACCCAGTACTTC
TRBD2	-	TRBV28	TRBJ2-7	CASTLAGPTYEQYF	TGTGCCAGCACCCTAGCGGGGCCTACCTACGAGCAGTACTTC
TRBD1	few	TRBV5-1	TRBJ1-6	CASQMTGVNSPLHF	TGCGCCAGCCAGATGACAGGGGTCAATTCACCCCTCCACTTT
TRBD2	-	TRBV3-1/TRBV3-2	TRBJ2-1	CASSQGISGWSSYNEQFF	TGTGCCAGCAGCCAAGGAATTAGCGGGTGGAGCTCCTACAATGAGCAGTTCTTC
-	-	TRBV6-4	TRBJ2-1	CASSDSSGYRQFF	TGTGCCAGCAGTGACTCGAGTGGTTATCGGCAGTTCTTC
-	-	TRBV5-1	TRBJ1-1	CASSLYIHMNTEAFF	TGCGCCAGCAGCTTGTACATCCACATGAACACTGAAGCTTTCTTT
-	-	TRBV5-1	TRBJ1-5	CASSLDGGYQPQHF	TGCGCCAGCAGCTTGGATGGAGGTTATCAGCCCCAGCATTTT
-	-	TRBV29-1	TRBJ2-2	CSVGETGELFF	TGCAGCGTTGGGGAGACCGGGGAGCTGTTTTTT
-	-	TRBV7-6	TRBJ1-4	CASSSHGGSNEKLFF	TGTGCCAGCAGCTCCCACGGGGGGTCTAATGAAAAACTGTTTTTT
-	-	TRBV11-2	TRBJ1-1	CASSLVGRKTEAFF	TGTGCCAGCAGCTTAGTGGGGCGAAAAACTGAAGCTTTCTTT
TRBD2	-	TRBV29-1	TRBJ2-4	CSVGGPGTSGSADIQYF	TGCAGCGTTGGGGGGCCCGGGACTAGCGGGAGCGCGGACATTCAGTACTTC
-	-	TRBV21-1	TRBJ2-1	CASSSGQGGYNEQFF	TGTGCCAGCAGCAGTGGACAGGGGGGGTACAATGAGCAGTTCTTC
-	-	TRBV7-9	TRBJ2-7	CASSLKGTGDSYEQYF	TGTGCCAGCAGCTTAAAGGGTACAGGAGACTCCTACGAGCAGTACTTC
TRBD1	-	TRBV6-5	TRBJ1-6	CASSRQGVSDSPLHF	TGTGCCAGCAGTCGTCAGGGGGTTTCGGATTCACCCCTCCACTTT
TRBD1	-	TRBV15	TRBJ1-2	CATSRDKRDRGLYGYTF	TGTGCCACCAGCAGAGATAAAAGGGACAGGGGGCTTTATGGCTACACCTTC
-	-	TRBV19	TRBJ1-2	CASSIISGQNMRYTF	TGTGCCAGTAGTATTATATCTGGACAGAATATGCGCTACACCTTC
TRBD2	-	TRBV28	TRBJ2-3	CASSLSPGLGTHTDTQYF	TGTGCCAGCAGTTTATCCCCGGGACTAGGGACCCACACAGATACGCAGTATTTT
TRBD1	-	TRBV6-6	TRBJ1-6	CASIADRGGGNSPLHF	TGTGCCAGCATCGCGGACAGGGGGGGCGGTAATTCACCCCTCCACTTT
TRBD1	few	TRBV2	TRBJ1-5	CASSPRDRGGNQPQHF	TGTGCCAGCAGTCCCCGGGACAGGGGGGGTAATCAGCCCCAGCATTTT
TRBD2	-	TRBV29-1	TRBJ2-2	CSVLAGGFTGELFF	TGCAGCGTATTAGCGGGGGGGTTCACCGGGGAGCTGTTTTTT
-	-	TRBV28	TRBJ1-2	CASTTPTGSRGYTF	TGTGCCAGCACAACCCCCACAGGGAGTAGGGGCTACACCTTC
TRBD1	few	TRBV6-5	TRBJ2-7	CASMRTGVASYEQYF	TGTGCCAGCATGCGGACAGGCGTCGCTTCCTACGAGCAGTACTTC
TRBD1	many	TRBV5-1	TRBJ2-1	CASSLGTGGVNAQFF	TGCGCCAGCAGCCTAGGGACAGGGGGCGTAAATGCGCAGTTCTTC
TRBD2	-	TRBV2	TRBJ2-1	CASRGLAGDNEQFF	TGTGCCAGCAGGGGACTAGCGGGAGACAATGAGCAGTTCTTC
-	-	TRBV5-4	TRBJ2-5	CASSLSPRLETQYF	TGTGCCAGCAGCTTGTCCCCCAGGCTAGAGACCCAGTACTTC
-	-	TRBV6-5	TRBJ1-1	CASSEVGVEAFF	TGTGCCAGCAGCGAGGTTGGAGTTGAAGCTTTCTTT
-	-	TRBV12-3/TRBV12-4	TRBJ2-1	CASSLEVAPGQFF	TGTGCCAGCAGTTTAGAAGTAGCCCCGGGGCAGTTCTTC
TRBD2	-	TRBV9	TRBJ2-7	CASSAGWLAGDEQYF	TGTGCCAGCAGCGCCGGCTGGCTAGCGGGAGACGAGCAGTACTTC